Listed below are T cell receptor beta chains from one sample, sequenced in a study of CD8+ T cells in alopecia areata. TCRdb keeps only in-frame clones here, not all; method: immunoSEQ multiplex PCR. The sample has roughly 100,000 clones, roughly 53% seen once. The specimen was CD4+ T cells sorted from blood. These receptors all stem from a human donor in good health. Each CDR3 is given with its conserved first and last residue. Each record gives: J gene, D gene, clone size, V gene, CDR3 DNA, CDR3 protein. The D gene is left open where the match is weak. Rows give clone size only sometimes, using once, few, many, or a class for an expanded clone.

J gene: TRBJ1-5
D gene: TRBD1
clone size: NA
V gene: TRBV27
CDR3 DNA: TGTGCCAGCAGTATCAGGACAGGGGTTAGTGCTCAGCCCCAGCATTTT
CDR3 protein: CASSIRTGVSAQPQHF

J gene: TRBJ2-7
D gene: NA
clone size: NA
V gene: TRBV6-5
CDR3 DNA: TGTGCCAGCAGTTTTACGGCAGGGACTTACGAGCAGTACTTC
CDR3 protein: CASSFTAGTYEQYF

J gene: TRBJ2-3
D gene: TRBD2
clone size: NA
V gene: TRBV5-4
CDR3 DNA: TGTGCCAGCAGCTTGGCCGGCGGGGGAGATACGCAGTATTTT
CDR3 protein: CASSLAGGGDTQYF

J gene: TRBJ2-1
D gene: NA
clone size: NA
V gene: TRBV4-3
CDR3 DNA: TGCGCCAGCAGCCAAGATTACGGGACCTACAATGAGCAGTTCTTC
CDR3 protein: CASSQDYGTYNEQFF

J gene: TRBJ2-1
D gene: NA
clone size: few
V gene: TRBV30
CDR3 DNA: TGTGCCTGGAGTATCCCTGGGACGGCCATCCATGAGCAGTTCTTC
CDR3 protein: CAWSIPGTAIHEQFF

J gene: TRBJ2-7
D gene: TRBD1
clone size: once
V gene: TRBV4-3
CDR3 DNA: TGCGCCAGCAGCCGTGACAGGGTACGCGAGCAGTACTTC
CDR3 protein: CASSRDRVREQYF

J gene: TRBJ2-1
D gene: NA
clone size: NA
V gene: TRBV2
CDR3 DNA: TGTGCCAGCAGTGAAACGGGCCGGCAGCAGTTCTTC
CDR3 protein: CASSETGRQQFF

J gene: TRBJ2-7
D gene: TRBD1
clone size: NA
V gene: TRBV29-1
CDR3 DNA: TGCAGCGTTGAAAGCGGGGGACAGGGGTTAAACGAGCAGTACTTC
CDR3 protein: CSVESGGQGLNEQYF

J gene: TRBJ1-2
D gene: NA
clone size: NA
V gene: TRBV4-3
CDR3 DNA: TGCGCCAGCAGCCAAGCGGGTTATGGCTACACCTTC
CDR3 protein: CASSQAGYGYTF

J gene: TRBJ1-5
D gene: NA
clone size: many
V gene: TRBV7-2
CDR3 DNA: TGTGCCAGCAGCTTAGTTGCGGGCGGGGGTCAGCCCCAGCATTTT
CDR3 protein: CASSLVAGGGQPQHF

J gene: TRBJ1-4
D gene: TRBD1
clone size: NA
V gene: TRBV4-1
CDR3 DNA: TGCGCCAGCAGTCCCAAAGGCCCGGGACAGGGTAGGGAAAAACTGTTTTTT
CDR3 protein: CASSPKGPGQGREKLFF

J gene: TRBJ2-7
D gene: TRBD1
clone size: many
V gene: TRBV27
CDR3 DNA: TGTGCCAGCAGTCCTCCGACAGGGATGAACGAGCAGTACTTC
CDR3 protein: CASSPPTGMNEQYF

J gene: TRBJ2-2
D gene: TRBD2
clone size: few
V gene: TRBV7-9
CDR3 DNA: TGTGCCAGCAGCTTTCGACTAGCGGGGGATAACACCGGGGAGCTGTTTTTT
CDR3 protein: CASSFRLAGDNTGELFF

J gene: TRBJ1-2
D gene: TRBD1
clone size: NA
V gene: TRBV5-1
CDR3 DNA: TGCGCCAGCAGCCAGACAGGGGCCAACTATGGCTACACCTTC
CDR3 protein: CASSQTGANYGYTF

J gene: TRBJ2-7
D gene: NA
clone size: NA
V gene: TRBV30
CDR3 DNA: TGTGCCTGGAGTGTTGGGCTAGGGTCAGCCTACGAGCAGTACTTC
CDR3 protein: CAWSVGLGSAYEQYF

J gene: TRBJ2-7
D gene: NA
clone size: NA
V gene: TRBV30
CDR3 DNA: TGTGCCTGGAGTATGTTGAGTGAGCAGTACTTC
CDR3 protein: CAWSMLSEQYF

J gene: TRBJ2-5
D gene: NA
clone size: NA
V gene: TRBV5-6
CDR3 DNA: TGTGCCAGCAGCTTGGGAGGCGGGGCCATACAAGAGACCCAGTACTTC
CDR3 protein: CASSLGGGAIQETQYF

J gene: TRBJ1-5
D gene: TRBD1
clone size: NA
V gene: TRBV5-8
CDR3 DNA: TGTGCCAGCAGCCTATTAAGGACAGGGCTTAGCAATCAGCCCCAGCATTTT
CDR3 protein: CASSLLRTGLSNQPQHF

J gene: TRBJ2-3
D gene: TRBD2
clone size: few
V gene: TRBV25-1
CDR3 DNA: TGTGCCAGCAGAAGCACGGGGGGGCAAGCTACGCAGTATTTT
CDR3 protein: CASRSTGGQATQYF

J gene: TRBJ2-1
D gene: NA
clone size: NA
V gene: TRBV2
CDR3 DNA: TGTGCCAGTGTCGAGGCAGTACTCCAGTTCTTC
CDR3 protein: CASVEAVLQFF

J gene: TRBJ2-2
D gene: NA
clone size: NA
V gene: TRBV5-6
CDR3 DNA: TGTGCCAGCAGTCCGGTCGGTGATGCAGGCACCGGGGAGCTGTTTTTT
CDR3 protein: CASSPVGDAGTGELFF

J gene: TRBJ2-3
D gene: TRBD2
clone size: NA
V gene: TRBV25-1
CDR3 DNA: TGTGCCAGCAGCGGCCAAACGGGGAGGGCAGATACGCAGTATTTT
CDR3 protein: CASSGQTGRADTQYF

J gene: TRBJ1-1
D gene: NA
clone size: NA
V gene: TRBV6-4
CDR3 DNA: TGTGCCAGCAGTGACTCACTGAACACTGAAGCTTTCTTT
CDR3 protein: CASSDSLNTEAFF

J gene: TRBJ1-5
D gene: NA
clone size: NA
V gene: TRBV6-1
CDR3 DNA: TGTGCCAGCAACAATCAGCCCCAGCATTTT
CDR3 protein: CASNNQPQHF

J gene: TRBJ2-3
D gene: TRBD2
clone size: NA
V gene: TRBV30
CDR3 DNA: TGTGCCTGGAGCCGGGGAGCGGGGGCCTCCACAGATACGCAGTATTTT
CDR3 protein: CAWSRGAGASTDTQYF

J gene: TRBJ1-2
D gene: TRBD1
clone size: NA
V gene: TRBV7-2
CDR3 DNA: TGTGCCAGCAGCTTAGTGCATGCAGGGGGCGGGGGCTATGGCTACACCTTC
CDR3 protein: CASSLVHAGGGGYGYTF

J gene: TRBJ2-1
D gene: TRBD2
clone size: few
V gene: TRBV29-1
CDR3 DNA: TGCAGCGAGAAGGTTCGAGCGGGGGGAACGGGTGAGCAGTTCTTC
CDR3 protein: CSEKVRAGGTGEQFF